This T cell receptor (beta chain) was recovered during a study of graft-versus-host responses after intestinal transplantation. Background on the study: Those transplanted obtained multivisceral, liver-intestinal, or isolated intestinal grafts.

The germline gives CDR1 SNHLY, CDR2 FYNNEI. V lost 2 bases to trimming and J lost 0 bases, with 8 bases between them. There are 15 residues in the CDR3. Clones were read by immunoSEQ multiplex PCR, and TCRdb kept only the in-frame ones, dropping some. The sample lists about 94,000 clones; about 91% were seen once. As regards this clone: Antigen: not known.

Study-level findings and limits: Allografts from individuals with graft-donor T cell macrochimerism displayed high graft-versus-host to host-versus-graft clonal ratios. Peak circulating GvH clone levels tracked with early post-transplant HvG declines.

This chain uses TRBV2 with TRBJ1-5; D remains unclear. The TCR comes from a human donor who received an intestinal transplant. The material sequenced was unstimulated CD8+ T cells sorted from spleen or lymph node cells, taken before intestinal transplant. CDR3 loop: CASSEWQYSNQPQHF. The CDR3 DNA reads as TGTGCCAGCAGTGAATGGCAGTATAGCAATCAGCCCCAGCATTTT.